This T cell receptor (beta chain) was captured by sequencing in a study of OX40 agonist ivuxolimab in advanced cancers. Sequencing was performed with immunoSEQ multiplex PCR; in TCRdb, only in-frame clones are kept and a portion is missing. This sample carries approximately 82,000 clones, 80% to 90% of them seen once, and the ten largest clones take less than 12%. CDR1 and CDR2 (germline): KGHSH, LQKENI. This CDR3 comprises 17 residues. Trimming shortened V by 0 bases and J by 2 bases, and 13 bases separated the two germline ends. The genes are TRBV18 and TRBJ1-4, with D tentatively TRBD1 (6 bases). This TCR was sampled from an adult with an advanced solid tumor such as melanoma, head and neck, liver or kidney cancer. The sample consisted of CD4+ or CD8+ T cells sorted from blood, taken in a trial of the OX40 agonist ivuxolimab. CDR3 nucleotide sequence: TGTGCCAGCTCACCACCAATGTTGGGGGCGACTAATGAAAAACTGTTTTTT. Protein sequence: CASSPPMLGATNEKLFF.